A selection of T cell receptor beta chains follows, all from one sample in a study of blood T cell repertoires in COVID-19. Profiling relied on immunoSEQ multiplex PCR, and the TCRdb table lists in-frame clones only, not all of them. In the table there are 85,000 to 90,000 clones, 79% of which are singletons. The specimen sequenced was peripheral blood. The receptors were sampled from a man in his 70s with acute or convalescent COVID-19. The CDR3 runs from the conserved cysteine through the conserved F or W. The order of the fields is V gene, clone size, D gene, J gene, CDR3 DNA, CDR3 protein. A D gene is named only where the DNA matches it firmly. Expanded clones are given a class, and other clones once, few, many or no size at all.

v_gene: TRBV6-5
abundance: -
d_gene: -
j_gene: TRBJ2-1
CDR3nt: TGTGCCAGCAGACGGGGGGCTTACAATGAGCAGTTCTTC
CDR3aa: CASRRGAYNEQFF

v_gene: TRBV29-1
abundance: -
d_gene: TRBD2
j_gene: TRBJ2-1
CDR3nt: TGCAGCGTTCAAACTAGCGGGGTTACCAATGAGCAGTTCTTC
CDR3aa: CSVQTSGVTNEQFF

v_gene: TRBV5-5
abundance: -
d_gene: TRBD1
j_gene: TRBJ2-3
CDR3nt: TGTGCCAGCAGCTACAGGGGGTCAGCAGATACGCAGTATTTT
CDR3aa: CASSYRGSADTQYF

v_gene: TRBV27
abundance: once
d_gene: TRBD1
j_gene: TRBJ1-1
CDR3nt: TGTGCCAGCAGTCAACAGGGGGCGCCGACTGAAGCTTTCTTT
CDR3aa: CASSQQGAPTEAFF

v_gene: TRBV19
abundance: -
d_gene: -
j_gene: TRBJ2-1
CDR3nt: TGTGCCAGTAGCCCCCCCCCTCCGGGTGAGCAGTTCTTC
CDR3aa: CASSPPPPGEQFF

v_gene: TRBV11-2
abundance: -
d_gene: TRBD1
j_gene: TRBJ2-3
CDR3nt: TGTGCCAGCAGCTCAACCGGGACAGGATTCACAGATACGCAGTATTTT
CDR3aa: CASSSTGTGFTDTQYF

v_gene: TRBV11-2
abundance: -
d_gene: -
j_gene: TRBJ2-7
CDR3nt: TGTGCCAGCAGCAGGCCCAGGGCTCATGGGTCCTACGAGCAGTACTTC
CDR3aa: CASSRPRAHGSYEQYF

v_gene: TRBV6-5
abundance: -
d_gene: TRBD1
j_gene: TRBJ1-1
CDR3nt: TGTGCCAGCAGTTACACAGGGGACACTGAAGCTTTCTTT
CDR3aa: CASSYTGDTEAFF

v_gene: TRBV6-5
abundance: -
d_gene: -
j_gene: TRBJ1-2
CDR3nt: TGTGCCAGCAGAGACGGGATGACGGCCGGCTACACCTTC
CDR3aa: CASRDGMTAGYTF

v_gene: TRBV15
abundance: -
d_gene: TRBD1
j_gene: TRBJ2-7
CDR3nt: TGTGCCACCAGCAGATTAGGGACAGGGCCCTACGAGCAGTACTTC
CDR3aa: CATSRLGTGPYEQYF

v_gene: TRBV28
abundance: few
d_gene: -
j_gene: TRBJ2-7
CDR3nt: TGTGCCAGCAGCCTAATAAGTCAGGCCCTCACCTACGAGCAGTACTTC
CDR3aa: CASSLISQALTYEQYF

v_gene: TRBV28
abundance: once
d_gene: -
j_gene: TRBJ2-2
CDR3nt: TGTGCCAGCACGACTCTTGACACCGGGGAGCTGTTTTTT
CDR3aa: CASTTLDTGELFF

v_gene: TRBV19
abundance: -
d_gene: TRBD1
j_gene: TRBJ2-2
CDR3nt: TGTGCCAGTAGTCCGGGACAGAGTGTCGCCGGGGAGCTGTTTTTT
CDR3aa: CASSPGQSVAGELFF

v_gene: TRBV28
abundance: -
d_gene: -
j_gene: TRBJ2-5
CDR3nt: TGTGCCAGCAGTAACCCTTCCAGTAGCCCGGAGGAGACCCAGTACTTC
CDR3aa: CASSNPSSSPEETQYF

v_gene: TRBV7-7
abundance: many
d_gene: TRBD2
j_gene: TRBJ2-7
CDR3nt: TGTGCCAGCAGCTTAGGTCGGGGGGGCTACGAGCAGTACTTC
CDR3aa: CASSLGRGGYEQYF

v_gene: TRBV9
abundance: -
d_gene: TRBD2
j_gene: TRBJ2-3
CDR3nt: TGTGCCAGCAGCTCCCTCGGGGGGGCTAGCACAGATACGCAGTATTTT
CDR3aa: CASSSLGGASTDTQYF

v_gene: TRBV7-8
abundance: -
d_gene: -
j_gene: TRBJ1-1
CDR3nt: TGTGCCAGCAGCTTGGAACAGAGGAACACTGAAGCTTTCTTT
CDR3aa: CASSLEQRNTEAFF

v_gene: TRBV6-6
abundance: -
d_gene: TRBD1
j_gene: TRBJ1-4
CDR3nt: TGTGCCAGCAGACTACAGGGGAATGATGAAAAACTGTTTTTT
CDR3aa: CASRLQGNDEKLFF

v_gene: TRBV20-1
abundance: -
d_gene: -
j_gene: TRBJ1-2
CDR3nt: TGCAGTGCTAGAGACATCTATGGCTACACCTTC
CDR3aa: CSARDIYGYTF

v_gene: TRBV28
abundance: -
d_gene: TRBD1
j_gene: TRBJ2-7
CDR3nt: TGTGCCAGCAGTTCGACAGGGAACCTCAACGAGCAGTACTTC
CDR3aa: CASSSTGNLNEQYF

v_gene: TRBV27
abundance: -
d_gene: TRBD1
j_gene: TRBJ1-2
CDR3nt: TGTGCCAGCAGTTTACGGGTAATGTCAGGGGGAGGATATGGCTACACCTTC
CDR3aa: CASSLRVMSGGGYGYTF

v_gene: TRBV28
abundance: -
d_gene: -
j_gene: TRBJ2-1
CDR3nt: TGTGCCAGCAGCCCGTTGTTGCGGGACAATGAGCAGTTCTTC
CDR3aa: CASSPLLRDNEQFF